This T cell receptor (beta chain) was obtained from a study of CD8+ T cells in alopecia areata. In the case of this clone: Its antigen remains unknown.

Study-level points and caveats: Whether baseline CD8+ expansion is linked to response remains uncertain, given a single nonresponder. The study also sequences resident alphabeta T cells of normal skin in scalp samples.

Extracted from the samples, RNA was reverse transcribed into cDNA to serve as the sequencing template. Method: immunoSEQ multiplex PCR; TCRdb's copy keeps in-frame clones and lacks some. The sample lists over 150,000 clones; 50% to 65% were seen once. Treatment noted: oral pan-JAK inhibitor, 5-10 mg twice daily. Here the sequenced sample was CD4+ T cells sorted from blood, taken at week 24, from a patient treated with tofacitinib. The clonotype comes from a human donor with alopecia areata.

The CDR3 protein is CASSPDRVVQETQYF. The CDR3 DNA reads TGTGCCAGCAGCCCCGACAGGGTGGTCCAAGAGACCCAGTACTTC. The V call is TRBV27, the J call TRBJ2-5; 7 nucleotides line up with TRBD1. From germline, CDR1 is MNHEY and CDR2 SMNVEV (reference sequence). This CDR3 has 15 residues. V trimming: 6 bases; J trimming: 1 base; junction bases outside the gene matches: 8.